The 4 T cell receptor beta chains in this list originate from one sample, sequenced in a study of cytomegalovirus exposure and HLA in healthy donors. The PCR contained 60 Vbeta and 13 Jbeta primers. Data came from immunoSEQ multiplex PCR; TCRdb stores just in-frame clones and leaves some out. The table lists more than 100,000 clones, 15% of them singletons. Material: PBMCs. Every receptor here comes from a woman between 18 and 30 years old in good health and CMV-seronegative.

The CDR3 sequence: CASSNSGGAGGSYTGELFF. In DNA form, the CDR3 reads TGTGCCAGCAGCAACAGCGGGGGAGCCGGGGGCAGTTACACCGGGGAGCTGTTTTTT. The chain couples TRBV7-9 to TRBJ2-2; 8 bases match TRBD2. The CDR3 is made up of 19 amino acids. Per germline, CDR1 SEHNR and CDR2 FQNEAQ (reference sequence). The V and J ends lost 5 bases and 3 bases, in that order; junction bases with no gene match: 17.

The chain carries TRBV10-3 and TRBJ2-2, with D uncertain. CDR3 length: 11 residues. CDR1 is ENHRY and CDR2 is SYGVKD in the germline V gene. Trimming took off 10 bases at V and 1 base at J, with 4 bases between the two ends. The CDR3 DNA sequence: TGTGCCACCGGGAACACCGGGGAGCTGTTTTTT. Translation: CATGNTGELFF.

The chain combines TRBV5-4 with TRBJ2-1; D unclear. With 5 bases removed from V and 6 bases from J, the gap between germline ends came to 12 bases. This CDR3 spans 13 amino acids. From germline, CDR1 is SGHNT and CDR2 YYREEE (reference sequence). The CDR3 DNA reads TGTGCCAGCAGACCCCCGCAGGCCAATGAGCAGTTCTTC. This codes for CASRPPQANEQFF. Full variable domain (outside the CDR3, taken from reference TRBV5-4 and TRBJ2-1): ETGVTQSPTHLIKTRGQQVTLRCSSQSGHNTVSWYQQALGQGPQFIFQYYREEENGRGNFPPRFSGLQFPNYSSELNVNALELDDSALYLCASRPPQANEQFFGPGTRLTVL.

In this sample, this clone turned up once. The rearrangement uses TRBV5-4 and TRBJ2-3, with D tentatively TRBD1 (5 bases). Trimming shortened V by 0 bases and J by 1 base, and 6 bases separated the two germline ends. The CDR3 is 14 residues long. CDR1 and CDR2 from the germline V gene are SGHNT and YYREEE (reference sequence). CDR3 coding DNA: TGTGCCAGCAGCTTGGGGGGCGGCACAGATACGCAGTATTTT. Protein sequence: CASSLGGGTDTQYF.